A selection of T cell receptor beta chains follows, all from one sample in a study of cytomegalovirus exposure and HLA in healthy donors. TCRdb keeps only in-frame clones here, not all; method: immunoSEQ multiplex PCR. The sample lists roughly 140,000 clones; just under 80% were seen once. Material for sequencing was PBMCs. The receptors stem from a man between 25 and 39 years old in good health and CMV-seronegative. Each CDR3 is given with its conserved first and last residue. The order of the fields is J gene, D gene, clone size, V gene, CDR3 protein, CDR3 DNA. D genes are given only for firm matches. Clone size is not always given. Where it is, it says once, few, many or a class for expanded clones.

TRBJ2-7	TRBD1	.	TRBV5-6	CASSEDRGLVGVYEQYF	TGTGCCAGCAGCGAGGACAGGGGCCTTGTTGGAGTCTACGAGCAGTACTTC
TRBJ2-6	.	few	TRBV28	CASTTGNSGANVLTF	TGTGCCAGCACCACAGGGAACTCTGGGGCCAACGTCCTGACTTTC
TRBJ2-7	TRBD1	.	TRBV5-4	CASKIQGITYEQYF	TGTGCCAGCAAGATACAGGGGATCACCTACGAGCAGTACTTC
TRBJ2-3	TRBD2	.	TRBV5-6	CASSVSGRAVDTQYF	TGTGCCAGCAGCGTTAGCGGGAGGGCCGTAGATACGCAGTATTTT
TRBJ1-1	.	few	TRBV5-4	CASSFSLNTEAFF	TGTGCCAGCAGCTTCTCCTTGAACACTGAAGCTTTCTTT
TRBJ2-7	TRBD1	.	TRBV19	CASSAVPGQGFYEQYF	TGTGCCAGTAGTGCAGTACCGGGACAGGGTTTCTACGAGCAGTACTTC
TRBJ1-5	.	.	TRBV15	CATSSGLQGQPQHF	TGTGCCACCAGCAGCGGACTCCAGGGGCAGCCCCAGCATTTT
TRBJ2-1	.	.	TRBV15	CATTMAGPFSYNEQFF	TGTGCCACCACCATGGCGGGGCCCTTCTCCTACAATGAGCAGTTCTTC
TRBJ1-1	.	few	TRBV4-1	CASSPYSGTPSAEAFF	TGCGCCAGCAGCCCATACTCCGGGACACCTTCCGCTGAAGCTTTCTTT
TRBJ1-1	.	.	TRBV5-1	CASSLGARGNTEAFF	TGCGCCAGCAGCTTGGGGGCCCGGGGTAACACTGAAGCTTTCTTT
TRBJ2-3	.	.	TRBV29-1	CSVETTVYTQYF	TGCAGCGTTGAAACGACAGTGTATACGCAGTATTTT
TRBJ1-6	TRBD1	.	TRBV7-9	CASSSLRDRVGSPLHF	TGTGCCAGCAGCTCACTCCGGGACAGGGTGGGTTCACCCCTCCACTTT
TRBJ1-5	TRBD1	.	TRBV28	CASSTQGNQQPQHF	TGTGCCAGCAGTACACAGGGGAATCAACAGCCCCAGCATTTT
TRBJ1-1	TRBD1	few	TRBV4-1	CASSLFPGTGGKNTEAFF	TGCGCCAGCAGCCTTTTTCCCGGGACAGGGGGCAAGAACACTGAAGCTTTCTTT
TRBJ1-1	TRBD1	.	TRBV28	CASSLHPGQGGVAFF	TGTGCCAGCAGTTTACACCCAGGACAGGGTGGGGTGGCTTTCTTT
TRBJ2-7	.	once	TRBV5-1	CASSSAGGREQYF	TGCGCCAGCAGCTCAGCAGGGGGGCGCGAGCAGTACTTC
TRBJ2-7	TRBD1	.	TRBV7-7	CASSTGQGPSYEQYF	TGTGCTAGCAGCACCGGACAGGGCCCGTCCTACGAGCAGTACTTC
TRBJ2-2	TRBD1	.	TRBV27	CASSHGTGPNTGELFF	TGTGCCAGCAGCCACGGGACAGGACCGAACACCGGGGAGCTGTTTTTT
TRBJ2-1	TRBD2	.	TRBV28	CATLAESYNEQFF	TGTGCGACCCTAGCGGAGTCCTACAATGAGCAGTTCTTC
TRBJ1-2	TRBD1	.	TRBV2	CASSDLGQGNYGYTF	TGTGCCAGCAGTGACCTAGGACAGGGAAACTATGGCTACACCTTC
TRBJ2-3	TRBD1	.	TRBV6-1	CASSEGDSTFFTDTQYF	TGTGCCAGCAGTGAAGGGGACAGCACCTTTTTCACAGATACGCAGTATTTT
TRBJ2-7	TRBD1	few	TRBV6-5	CASRKTGGSYEQYF	TGTGCCAGCAGAAAGACAGGGGGGTCCTACGAGCAGTACTTC
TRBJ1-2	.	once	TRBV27	CASSSDTLHYYGYTF	TGTGCCAGCAGTTCGGACACCCTCCACTACTATGGCTACACCTTC
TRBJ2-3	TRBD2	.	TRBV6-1	CASSEGTSSTDTQYF	TGTGCCAGCAGTGAAGGGACTAGCTCTACAGATACGCAGTATTTT
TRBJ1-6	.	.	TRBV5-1	CASSFQGSYNSPLHF	TGCGCCAGCAGCTTCCAGGGATCCTATAATTCACCCCTCCACTTT
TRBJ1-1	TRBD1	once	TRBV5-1	CASSPDGQGAGTEAFF	TGCGCCAGCAGCCCGGACGGACAGGGGGCTGGCACTGAAGCTTTCTTT
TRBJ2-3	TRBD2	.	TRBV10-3	CAITKASGADTQYF	TGTGCCATCACTAAGGCTAGCGGCGCAGATACGCAGTATTTT
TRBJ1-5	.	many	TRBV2	CASSESRGVGQPQHF	TGTGCCAGCAGTGAATCCCGCGGGGTGGGTCAGCCCCAGCATTTT
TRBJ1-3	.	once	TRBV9	CASSVAYSSSGNTIYF	TGTGCCAGCAGCGTAGCTTATTCTAGCTCTGGAAACACCATATATTTT
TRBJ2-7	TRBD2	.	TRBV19	CASSAASGNYEQYF	TGTGCCAGTAGCGCGGCTAGCGGGAACTACGAGCAGTACTTC
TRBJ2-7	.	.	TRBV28	CASNPRGISYEQYF	TGTGCCAGCAACCCCAGGGGAATATCCTACGAGCAGTACTTC
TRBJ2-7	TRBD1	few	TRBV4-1	CASSDRGSYEQYF	TGCGCCAGCAGCGACAGGGGATCCTACGAGCAGTACTTC
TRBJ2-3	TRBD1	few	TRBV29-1	CSVSLPGQGPDTQYF	TGCAGCGTATCATTACCGGGACAGGGGCCAGATACGCAGTATTTT
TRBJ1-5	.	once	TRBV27	CASSLGQGRNQPQHF	TGTGCCAGCAGTTTAGGGCAGGGAAGGAATCAGCCCCAGCATTTT
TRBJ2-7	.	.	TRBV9	CASSVYPSGNYEQYF	TGTGCCAGCAGCGTATATCCCTCGGGAAACTACGAGCAGTACTTC
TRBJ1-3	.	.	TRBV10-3	CATKSVASSENTIYF	TGTGCCACCAAGTCTGTCGCGAGCTCTGAAAACACCATATATTTT
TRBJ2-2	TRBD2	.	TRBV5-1	CASRSLAGNTGELFF	TGCGCCAGCCGCAGTCTAGCGGGGAACACCGGGGAGCTGTTTTTT
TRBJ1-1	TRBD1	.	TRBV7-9	CASSLVGQGRNTEAFF	TGTGCCAGCAGCTTAGTAGGACAGGGCCGGAACACTGAAGCTTTCTTT
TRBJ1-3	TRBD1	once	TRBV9	CASSRGQDSGNTIYF	TGTGCCAGCAGTCGTGGACAGGACTCTGGAAACACCATATATTTT
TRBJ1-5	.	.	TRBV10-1	CASSESPNQPQHF	TGCGCCAGCAGTGAGAGCCCTAATCAGCCCCAGCATTTT
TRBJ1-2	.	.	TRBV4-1	CASSGMDRNYGYTF	TGCGCCAGCAGCGGCATGGACAGAAACTATGGCTACACCTTC
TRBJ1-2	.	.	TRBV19	CAAGAGRYGYTF	TGTGCCGCTGGGGCAGGGCGATATGGCTACACCTTC
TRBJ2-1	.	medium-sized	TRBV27	CASCPGGGNEQFF	TGTGCCAGTTGTCCGGGGGGCGGGAATGAGCAGTTCTTC
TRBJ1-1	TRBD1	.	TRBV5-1	CASSDGQGSAFF	TGCGCCAGCAGCGACGGACAGGGATCGGCTTTCTTT
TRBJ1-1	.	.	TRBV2	CASSESLDTEAFF	TGTGCCAGCAGTGAGAGTTTAGACACTGAAGCTTTCTTT
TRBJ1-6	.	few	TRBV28	CASHSGPISYNSPLHF	TGTGCCAGCCACTCGGGTCCCATCTCCTATAATTCACCCCTCCACTTT
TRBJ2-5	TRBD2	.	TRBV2	CASSESGGAYETQYF	TGTGCCAGCAGTGAGAGCGGGGGGGCCTATGAGACCCAGTACTTC
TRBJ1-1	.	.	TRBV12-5	CASTSPGASLEAFF	TGTGCTAGTACGAGCCCAGGGGCAAGTCTTGAAGCTTTCTTT
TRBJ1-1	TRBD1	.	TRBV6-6	CASSYQGAGGTEAFF	TGTGCCAGCAGTTACCAAGGGGCAGGGGGGACTGAAGCTTTCTTT
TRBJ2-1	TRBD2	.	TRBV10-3	CAISPGGLRDNEQFF	TGTGCCATCAGTCCGGGAGGACTACGTGACAATGAGCAGTTCTTC